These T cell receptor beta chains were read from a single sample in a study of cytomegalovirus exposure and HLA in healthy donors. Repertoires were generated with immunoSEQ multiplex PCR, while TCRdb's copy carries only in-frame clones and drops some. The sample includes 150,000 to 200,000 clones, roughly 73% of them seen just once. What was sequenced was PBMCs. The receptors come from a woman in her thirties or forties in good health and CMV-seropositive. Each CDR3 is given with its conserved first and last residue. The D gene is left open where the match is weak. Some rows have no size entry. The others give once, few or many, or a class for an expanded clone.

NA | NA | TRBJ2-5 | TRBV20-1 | CSATNSRTQYF | TGCAGTGCTACCAACTCGAGGACCCAGTACTTC
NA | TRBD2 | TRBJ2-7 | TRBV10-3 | CAISEAAGEGLKQYF | TGTGCCATCAGTGAGGCGGCGGGAGAGGGATTAAAGCAGTACTTC
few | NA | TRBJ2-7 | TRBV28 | CASSPAVTFLRDSSSYEQYF | TGTGCCAGCAGCCCTGCGGTAACTTTTCTTCGGGACTCAAGCTCCTACGAGCAGTACTTC
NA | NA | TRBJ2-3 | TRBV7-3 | CASSPAGGTDTQYF | TGTGCCAGCAGCCCGGCCGGGGGCACAGATACGCAGTATTTT
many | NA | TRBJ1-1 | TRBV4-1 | CASSQERNTEAFF | TGCGCCAGCAGCCAAGAGCGGAACACTGAAGCTTTCTTT
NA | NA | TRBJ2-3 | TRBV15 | CATSSGAGSTDTQYF | TGTGCCACCAGCAGCGGAGCGGGCAGCACAGATACGCAGTATTTT
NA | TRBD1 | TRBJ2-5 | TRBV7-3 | CASSSMDRPETQYF | TGTGCCAGCAGCTCGATGGACAGGCCAGAGACCCAGTACTTC
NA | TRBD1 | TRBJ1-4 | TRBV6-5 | CASSYSSSQGGKKLFF | TGTGCCAGCAGCTACTCGTCATCACAGGGGGGAAAAAAACTGTTTTTT
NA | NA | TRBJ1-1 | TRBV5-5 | CASSLGVKNTEAFF | TGTGCCAGCAGCTTGGGTGTCAAGAACACTGAAGCTTTCTTT
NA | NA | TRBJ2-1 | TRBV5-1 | CASQPGDFDNEQFF | TGCGCCAGTCAACCCGGGGATTTCGACAATGAGCAGTTCTTC
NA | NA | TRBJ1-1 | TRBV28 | CASSLARVGTEAFF | TGTGCCAGCAGTTTAGCCAGGGTGGGAACTGAAGCTTTCTTT
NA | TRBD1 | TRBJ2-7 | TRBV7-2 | CASSPDRLFSYEQYF | TGTGCCAGCAGCCCGGACAGGCTTTTTTCCTACGAGCAGTACTTC
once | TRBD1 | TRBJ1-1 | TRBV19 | CASRRADRGLFSEAFF | TGTGCCAGCCGACGGGCGGACAGGGGGCTATTTTCTGAAGCTTTCTTT